This TCR beta chain is drawn from a study of cytomegalovirus exposure and HLA in healthy donors. Trimming shortened V by 1 base and J by 7 bases, and 13 bases separated the two germline ends. From germline, CDR1 is LGHNA and CDR2 YNFKEQ. The CDR3 runs 15 residues. Whole-study results and caveats: Equally common other TCR beta chains were less clonally expanded than HLA-associated ones, a later analysis found. Earlier analysis yielded a pattern in which most TCR beta V segments were productive about 90% or about 30% of the time. Later on, a genetic analysis was performed. It linked a missense variant in DCLRE1C with V- and J-gene trimming of TCR beta. Later work found most CMV-associated TCR beta chains apparently HLA-restricted.

As to this clone: Its antigen is currently unknown.

Primers: 60 Vbeta forward and 13 Jbeta reverse. TCRdb keeps only in-frame clones here, not all; method: immunoSEQ multiplex PCR. The sample includes 200,000 to 250,000 clones, 60% to 80% seen only once; the top ten take about 2.7%. The source of this sequence is a woman in her twenties or thirties in good health and CMV-seronegative. The sample was PBMCs. The genes are TRBV4-2 and TRBJ1-4, with D tentatively TRBD1 (5 bases). The DNA of the CDR3 is TGTGCCAGCAGCCAAGTGGGGGGGGGTCTTGAAAAACTGTTTTTT. Its translation: CASSQVGGGLEKLFF.